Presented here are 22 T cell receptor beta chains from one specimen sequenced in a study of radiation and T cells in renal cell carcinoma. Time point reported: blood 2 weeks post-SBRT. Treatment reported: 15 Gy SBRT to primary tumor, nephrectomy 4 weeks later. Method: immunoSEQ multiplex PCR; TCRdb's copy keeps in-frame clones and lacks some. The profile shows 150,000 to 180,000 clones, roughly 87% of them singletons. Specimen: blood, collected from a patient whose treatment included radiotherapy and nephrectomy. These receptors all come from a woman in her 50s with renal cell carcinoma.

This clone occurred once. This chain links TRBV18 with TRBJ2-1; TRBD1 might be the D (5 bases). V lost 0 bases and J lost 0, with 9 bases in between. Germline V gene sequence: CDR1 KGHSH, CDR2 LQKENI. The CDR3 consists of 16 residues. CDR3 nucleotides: TGTGCCAGCTCACCACCCCAGGGAAGCTCCTACAATGAGCAGTTCTTC. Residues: CASSPPQGSSYNEQFF.

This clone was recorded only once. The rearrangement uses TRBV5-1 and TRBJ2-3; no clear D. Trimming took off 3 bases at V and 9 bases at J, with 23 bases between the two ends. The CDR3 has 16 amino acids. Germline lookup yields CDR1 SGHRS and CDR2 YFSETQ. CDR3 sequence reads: CASSSSDRRTPRTQYF. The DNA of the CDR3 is TGCGCCAGCAGCTCCTCCGACCGCCGGACCCCGAGGACGCAGTATTTT.

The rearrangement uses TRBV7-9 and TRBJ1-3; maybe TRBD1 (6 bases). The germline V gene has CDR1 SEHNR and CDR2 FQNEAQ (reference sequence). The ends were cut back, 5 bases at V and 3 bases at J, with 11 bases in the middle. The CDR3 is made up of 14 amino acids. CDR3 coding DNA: TGTGCCAGCAGCCTCGGGGGGCTTGGAAACACCATATATTTT. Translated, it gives CASSLGGLGNTIYF. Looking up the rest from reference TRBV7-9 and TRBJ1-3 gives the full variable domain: DTGVSQNPRHKITKRGQNVTFRCDPISEHNRLYWYRQTLGQGPEFLTYFQNEAQLEKSRLLSDRFSAERPKGSFSTLEIQRTEQGDSAMYLCASSLGGLGNTIYFGEGSWLTVV.

This chain's CDR3 is CASSASGGAFEQYF. DNA for the CDR3: TGTGCCAGCAGTGCTAGCGGGGGGGCTTTCGAGCAGTACTTC. V is TRBV6-1 and J is TRBJ2-7; 12 bases are a match to TRBD2. Germline values: CDR1 MNHNS, CDR2 SASEGT. V was clipped by 4 bases and J by 6 bases; unmatched bases: 4. This CDR3 contains 14 residues.

CDR3 loop: CASSQEQGIRDTQYF. CDR3 bases: TGCGCCAGCAGCCAAGAACAGGGAATCCGAGATACGCAGTATTTT. The chain employs TRBV4-3 and TRBJ2-3; D might be TRBD1 (6 bases). This CDR3 spans 15 amino acids. V was cut by 0 bases and J by 5 bases, with 12 bases left in between. Germline V lookup: CDR1 LGHNA, CDR2 YSLEER.

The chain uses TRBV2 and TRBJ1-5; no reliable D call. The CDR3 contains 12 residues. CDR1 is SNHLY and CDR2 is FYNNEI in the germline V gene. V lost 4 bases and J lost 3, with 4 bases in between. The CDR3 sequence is CASSGPNQPQHF. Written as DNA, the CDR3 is TGTGCCAGCAGTGGCCCCAATCAGCCCCAGCATTTT.

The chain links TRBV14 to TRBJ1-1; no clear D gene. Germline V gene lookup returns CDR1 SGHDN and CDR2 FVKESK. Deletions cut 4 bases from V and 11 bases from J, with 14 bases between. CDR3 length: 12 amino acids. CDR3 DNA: TGTGCCAGCAGCCCCTTAGGCGGCACGGCTTTCTTT. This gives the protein CASSPLGGTAFF. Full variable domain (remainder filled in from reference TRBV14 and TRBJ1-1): EAGVTQFPSHSVIEKGQTVTLRCDPISGHDNLYWYRRVMGKEIKFLLHFVKESKQDESGMPNNRFLAERTGGTYSTLKVQPAELEDSGVYFCASSPLGGTAFFGQGTRLTVV.

The chain's CDR3 is CAWVGGRDYGYTF. The CDR3 DNA sequence: TGTGCCTGGGTAGGGGGGCGCGACTATGGCTACACCTTC. The V call is TRBV30, the J call TRBJ1-2; tentative D call: TRBD1 (6 bases). With 5 bases removed from V and 3 bases from J, the gap between germline ends came to 13 bases. Germline V gene lookup returns CDR1 GTSNPN and CDR2 SVGIG (reference sequence). The CDR3 sequence is 13 residues long.

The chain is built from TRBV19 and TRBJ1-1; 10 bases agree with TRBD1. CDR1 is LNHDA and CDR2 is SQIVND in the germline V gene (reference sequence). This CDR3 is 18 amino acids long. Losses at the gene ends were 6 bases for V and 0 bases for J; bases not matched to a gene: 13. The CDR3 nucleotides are TGTGCCAGTAGACATAAAGGGACAGGGGTAGGCATGAACACTGAAGCTTTCTTT. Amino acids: CASRHKGTGVGMNTEAFF.

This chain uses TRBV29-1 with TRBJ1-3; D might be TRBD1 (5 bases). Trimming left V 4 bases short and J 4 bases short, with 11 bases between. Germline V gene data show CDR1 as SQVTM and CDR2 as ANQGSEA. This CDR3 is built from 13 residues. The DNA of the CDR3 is TGCAGCGTTGCGGAGTGGGGCGGAAACACCATATATTTT. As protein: CSVAEWGGNTIYF.

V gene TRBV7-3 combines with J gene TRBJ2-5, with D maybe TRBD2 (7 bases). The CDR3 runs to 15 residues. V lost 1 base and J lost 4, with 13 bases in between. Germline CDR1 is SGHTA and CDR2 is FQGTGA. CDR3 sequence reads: CASSLIGGQGETQYF. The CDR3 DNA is TGTGCCAGCAGCTTAATCGGGGGGCAGGGAGAGACCCAGTACTTC.

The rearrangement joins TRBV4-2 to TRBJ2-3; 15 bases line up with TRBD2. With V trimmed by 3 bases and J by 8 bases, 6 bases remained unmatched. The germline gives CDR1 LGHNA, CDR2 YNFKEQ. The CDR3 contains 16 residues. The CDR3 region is CASSQMGTSGGLTQYF. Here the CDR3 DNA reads TGTGCCAGCAGCCAGATGGGGACTAGCGGGGGGCTTACGCAGTATTTT.

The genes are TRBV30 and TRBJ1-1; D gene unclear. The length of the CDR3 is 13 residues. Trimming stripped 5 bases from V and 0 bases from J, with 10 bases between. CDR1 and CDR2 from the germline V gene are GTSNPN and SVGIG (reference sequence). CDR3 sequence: CAWGIGLNTEAFF. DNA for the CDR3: TGTGCCTGGGGGATCGGCTTGAACACTGAAGCTTTCTTT.

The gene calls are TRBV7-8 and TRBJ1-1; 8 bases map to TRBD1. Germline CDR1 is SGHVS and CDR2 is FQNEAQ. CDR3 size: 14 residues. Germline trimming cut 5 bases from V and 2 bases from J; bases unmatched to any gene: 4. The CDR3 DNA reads TGTGCCAGCAGCCCGGACAGGGTCAACACTGAAGCTTTCTTT. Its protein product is CASSPDRVNTEAFF. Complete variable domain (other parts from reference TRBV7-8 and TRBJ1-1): GAGVSQSPRYKVAKRGQDVALRCDPISGHVSLFWYQQALGQGPEFLTYFQNEAQLDKSGLPSDRFFAERPEGSVSTLKIQRTQQEDSAVYLCASSPDRVNTEAFFGQGTRLTVV.

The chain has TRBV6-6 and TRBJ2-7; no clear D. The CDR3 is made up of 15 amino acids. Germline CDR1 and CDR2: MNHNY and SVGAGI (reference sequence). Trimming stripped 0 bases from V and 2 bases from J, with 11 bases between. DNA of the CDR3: TGTGCCAGCAGTTACTCGAGGATCCGGGCCTACGAGCAGTACTTC. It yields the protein CASSYSRIRAYEQYF.

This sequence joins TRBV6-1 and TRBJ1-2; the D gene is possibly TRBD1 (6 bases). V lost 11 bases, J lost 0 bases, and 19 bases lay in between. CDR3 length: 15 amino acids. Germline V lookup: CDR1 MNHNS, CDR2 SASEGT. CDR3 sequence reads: CAGSPGQYANYGYTF. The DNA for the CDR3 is TGTGCCGGTAGCCCAGGACAGTACGCTAACTATGGCTACACCTTC.

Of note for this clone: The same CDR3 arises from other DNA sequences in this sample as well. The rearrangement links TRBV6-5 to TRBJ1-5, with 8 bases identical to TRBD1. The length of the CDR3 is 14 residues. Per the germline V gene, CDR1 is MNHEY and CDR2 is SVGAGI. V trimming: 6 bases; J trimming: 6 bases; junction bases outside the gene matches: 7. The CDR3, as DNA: TGTGCCAGCAGCCCCAGGGGGCTGGGTCAGCCCCAGCATTTT. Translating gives CASSPRGLGQPQHF.

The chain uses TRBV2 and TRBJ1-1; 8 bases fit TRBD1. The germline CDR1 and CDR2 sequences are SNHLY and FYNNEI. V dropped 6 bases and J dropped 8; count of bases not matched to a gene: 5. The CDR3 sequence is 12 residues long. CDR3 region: CASSPRGREAFF. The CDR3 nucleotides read TGTGCCAGCAGCCCCAGGGGGCGCGAAGCTTTCTTT.

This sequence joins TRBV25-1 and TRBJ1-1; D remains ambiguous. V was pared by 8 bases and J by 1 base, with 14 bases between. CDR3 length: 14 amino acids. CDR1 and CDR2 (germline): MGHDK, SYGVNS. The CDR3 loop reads CASRSYWGNTEAFF. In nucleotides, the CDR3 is TGTGCCAGCCGAAGTTACTGGGGGAACACTGAAGCTTTCTTT.

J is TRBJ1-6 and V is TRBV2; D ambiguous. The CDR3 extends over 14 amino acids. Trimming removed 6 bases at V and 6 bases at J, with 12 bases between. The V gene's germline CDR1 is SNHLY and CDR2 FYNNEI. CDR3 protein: CASSRGDGNSPLHF. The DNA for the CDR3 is TGTGCCAGCAGCCGAGGCGATGGTAATTCACCCCTCCACTTT.

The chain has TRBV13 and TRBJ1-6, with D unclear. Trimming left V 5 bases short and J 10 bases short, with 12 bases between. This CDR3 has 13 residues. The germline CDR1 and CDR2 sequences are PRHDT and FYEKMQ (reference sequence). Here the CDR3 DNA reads TGTGCCAGCAGCGATGGTTTTGGATCACCCCTCCACTTT. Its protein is CASSDGFGSPLHF.

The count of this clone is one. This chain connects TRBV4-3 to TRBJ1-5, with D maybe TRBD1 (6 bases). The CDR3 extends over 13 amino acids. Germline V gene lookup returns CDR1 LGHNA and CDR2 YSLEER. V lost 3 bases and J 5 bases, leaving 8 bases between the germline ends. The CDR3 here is CASSQAGDQPQHF. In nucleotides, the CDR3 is TGCGCCAGCAGCCAGGCAGGGGATCAGCCCCAGCATTTT.